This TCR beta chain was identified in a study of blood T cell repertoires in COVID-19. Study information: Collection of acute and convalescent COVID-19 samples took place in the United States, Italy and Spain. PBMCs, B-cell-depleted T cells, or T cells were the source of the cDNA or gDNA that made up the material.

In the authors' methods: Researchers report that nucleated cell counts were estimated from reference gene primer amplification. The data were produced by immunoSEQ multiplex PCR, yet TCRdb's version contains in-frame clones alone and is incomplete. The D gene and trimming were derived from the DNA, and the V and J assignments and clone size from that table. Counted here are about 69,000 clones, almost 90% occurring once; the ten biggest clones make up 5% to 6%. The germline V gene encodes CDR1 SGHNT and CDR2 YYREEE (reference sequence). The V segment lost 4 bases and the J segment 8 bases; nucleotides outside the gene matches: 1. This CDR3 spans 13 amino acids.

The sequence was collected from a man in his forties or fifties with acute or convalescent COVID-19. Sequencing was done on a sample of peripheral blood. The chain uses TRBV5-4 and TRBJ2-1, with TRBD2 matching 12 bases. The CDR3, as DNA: TGTGCCAGCAGCGGGACTAGCGGGCATGAGCAGTTCTTC. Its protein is CASSGTSGHEQFF. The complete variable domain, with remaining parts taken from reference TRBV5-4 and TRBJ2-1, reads ETGVTQSPTHLIKTRGQQVTLRCSSQSGHNTVSWYQQALGQGPQFIFQYYREEENGRGNFPPRFSGLQFPNYSSELNVNALELDDSALYLCASSGTSGHEQFFGPGTRLTVL.